This entry lists 14 T cell receptor beta chains sequenced from one sample in a study of relationships among human T cell subsets. The T cell receptor alpha and beta CDR3 regions were amplified from mRNA by semiquantitative ARM-PCR. In ARM-PCR, communal superprimers followed tagged nested gene-specific primers for exponential amplification. MiXCR was run by TCRdb on the multiplex PCR reads, yielding one entry per CDR3 protein. The sample includes fewer than 16,000 distinct CDR3 sequences, roughly 64% of them seen just once. Material: total T cells sorted from blood. All receptors derive from a middle-aged man in good health.

This chain joins TRBV7-9 and TRBJ2-7, with 7 bases fitting TRBD1. The ends lost 4 bases at V and 6 bases at J; junction bases unmatched: 12. Germline V gene lookup returns CDR1 SEHNR and CDR2 FQNEAQ (reference sequence). The CDR3 is made up of 15 amino acids. The DNA for the CDR3 is TGTGCCAGCAGCTCCCCCGGGACAGCGATGACCGAGCAGTACTTC. Protein: CASSSPGTAMTEQYF.

This clonotype was found a few times. The V gene is TRBV4-1, the J gene TRBJ2-1; D may be TRBD2 (5 bases). V gave up 0 bases and J gave up 9 bases, with 12 bases separating them. CDR1 MGHRA and CDR2 YSYEKL come from the germline V gene. The CDR3 contains 14 residues. CDR3 amino acids: CASSQDPLGVEQFF. In DNA form, the CDR3 reads TGCGCCAGCAGCCAAGATCCCCTCGGGGTTGAGCAGTTCTTC.

The V and J genes are TRBV11-3 and TRBJ2-7; D is perhaps TRBD2 (6 bases). The CDR3 contains 14 residues. Germline V CDR1 and CDR2: SGHNT, YENEEA. Trimming left V 3 bases short and J 3 bases short, with 12 bases between. CDR3 sequence: CASSLGGEYYEQYF. The CDR3 DNA follows: TGTGCCAGCAGCTTGGGGGGAGAGTACTACGAGCAGTACTTC. Complete variable domain (other parts from reference TRBV11-3 and TRBJ2-7): EAGVVQSPRYKIIEKKQPVAFWCNPISGHNTLYWYLQNLGQGPELLIRYENEEAVDDSQLPKDRFSAERLKGVDSTLKIQPAELGDSAVYLCASSLGGEYYEQYFGPGTRLTVT.

DNA of the CDR3: TGTGCCAGCAGTCGCGACAGGATGAACACTGAAGCTTTCTTT. This codes for CASSRDRMNTEAFF. The V gene is TRBV11-3, the J gene TRBJ1-1; TRBD1 might be the D (6 bases). Germline V gene data show CDR1 as SGHNT and CDR2 as YENEEA. The germline V and J ends were trimmed by 6 bases and 0 bases, with 11 bases remaining between them. There are 14 residues in the CDR3.

This clonotype has just a few counts. The chain carries TRBV28 and TRBJ1-2, with D possibly matching TRBD1 (6 bases). The CDR3 has 13 residues. The V and J ends lost 2 bases and 7 bases respectively, with 11 bases between them. CDR1 and CDR2 from the germline V gene are MDHEN and SYDVKM. As DNA, the CDR3 is TGTGCCAGCAGTTTACAGGGGACGGTTGGCTACACCTTC. Protein sequence: CASSLQGTVGYTF.

This rearrangement joins TRBV18 to TRBJ1-1; D remains ambiguous. V shed 6 bases and J shed 2 bases, with 7 bases lying between them. Germline CDR1 reads KGHSH; CDR2 reads LQKENI. This CDR3 contains 12 residues. As DNA, the CDR3 is TGTGCCAGCTCTGGGCCCAACACTGAAGCTTTCTTT. It yields the protein CASSGPNTEAFF.

This clonotype has more than one count but fewer than ten. This chain connects TRBV7-9 to TRBJ1-2, with a weak D call TRBD1 (5 bases). Germline V gene lookup returns CDR1 SEHNR and CDR2 FQNEAQ (reference sequence). There are 11 residues in the CDR3. The V end lost 8 bases, the J end lost 6 bases, and 10 bases lay between the germline ends. CDR3 amino acids: CASYLGDGYTF. The CDR3 DNA reads TGTGCCAGCTATCTGGGGGATGGCTACACCTTC.

This clonotype turned up a few times. The chain uses TRBV5-6 and TRBJ1-1, with TRBD1 matching 9 bases. The CDR3 loop spans 17 amino acids. Germline assignment: CDR1 SGHDT and CDR2 YYEEEE. V trimming: 4 bases; J trimming: 5 bases; junction bases outside the gene matches: 15. The CDR3 is CASSPRAGTGRQTEAFF. The CDR3 nucleotides are TGTGCCAGCAGCCCCCGGGCCGGGACAGGGCGACAAACTGAAGCTTTCTTT.

The chain employs TRBV30 and TRBJ1-2, with 10 bases matching TRBD1. CDR3 length equals 14 residues. Germline V gene lookup returns CDR1 GTSNPN and CDR2 SVGIG (reference sequence). V was clipped by 2 bases and J by 6 bases; unmatched bases: 6. The CDR3 reads CAWSSGQGIDGYTF. CDR3 bases: TGTGCCTGGAGTTCGGGACAGGGGATCGATGGCTACACCTTC.

For the CDR3, the DNA is TGTGCCAGCAGCTCTGCCATCTACGAGCAGTACTTC. Translated, it gives CASSSAIYEQYF. The rearrangement uses TRBV28 and TRBJ2-7; no definite D call. V was trimmed by 6 bases and J by 3 bases, leaving 9 bases between them. CDR1 and CDR2 from the germline V gene are MDHEN and SYDVKM. The CDR3 has 12 residues.

This clonotype occurred a few times. One junction end disagrees with the germline gene, perhaps due to a read error. The chain combines TRBV20-1 with TRBJ1-4; a possible D gene is TRBD1 (6 bases). CDR1 and CDR2 from the germline V gene are DFQATT and SNEGSKA (reference sequence). The CDR3 is 14 amino acids. DNA for the CDR3: TGCAGTGCGGTCCCAGGGGCTACGCTCGAAAAACTGCTTTTT. It codes for CSAVPGATLEKLLF.

This clonotype appeared a single time. The chain recombines TRBV29-1 with TRBJ1-1; D unresolved. CDR1 and CDR2 (germline): SQVTM, ANQGSEA. The CDR3 has 13 amino acids. V was pared by 8 bases and J by 1 base, with 14 bases between. The CDR3 coding sequence is TGCAGCATTTTGGCATCGCAGAACACTGAAGCTTTCTTT. Translated: CSILASQNTEAFF.

CDR3 region: CAIRQQVATEAFF. The CDR3 region has the DNA TGTGCCATCAGGCAACAGGTGGCCACTGAAGCTTTCTTT. This sequence joins TRBV10-3 and TRBJ1-1; possible D gene TRBD1, 5 bases. This CDR3 has 13 residues. Germline V gene sequence: CDR1 ENHRY, CDR2 SYGVKD. Trimming removed 6 bases from V and 4 bases from J, with 12 bases in between.

The V gene is TRBV6-5, the J gene TRBJ2-3; a weak D match, TRBD1 (6 bases). Germline values: CDR1 MNHEY, CDR2 SVGAGI. This CDR3 comprises 15 residues. Trimming left V 6 bases short and J 0 bases short, with 13 bases between. CDR3 bases: TGTGCCAGCAGCCCGGACAGCACTAGCACAGATACGCAGTATTTT. Translated: CASSPDSTSTDTQYF.